This T cell receptor beta chain was identified during a study of CD8 T cells in Susac syndrome. The RNA input was about 0.5 to 1 ug, and it was reverse transcribed with random hexamers. A single record per CDR3 protein comes from TCRdb applying MiXCR to the immunoSEQ multiplex PCR reads. This table holds some 180,000 distinct CDR3 sequences, 75% to 95% found once. Germline values: CDR1 SGHTA, CDR2 FQGTGA. V shed 4 bases and J shed 4 bases, with 17 bases lying between them. The CDR3 spans 15 residues. The V call is TRBV7-3, the J call TRBJ2-7; D gene uncertain. Material: CD4+ T cells from PBMCs. The TCR originated in a human donor with Susac syndrome. For the CDR3, the DNA is TGTGCCAGCAGCTCCTGGACCGTAGGGATTTACGAGCAGTACTTC. Translated, it gives CASSSWTVGIYEQYF.